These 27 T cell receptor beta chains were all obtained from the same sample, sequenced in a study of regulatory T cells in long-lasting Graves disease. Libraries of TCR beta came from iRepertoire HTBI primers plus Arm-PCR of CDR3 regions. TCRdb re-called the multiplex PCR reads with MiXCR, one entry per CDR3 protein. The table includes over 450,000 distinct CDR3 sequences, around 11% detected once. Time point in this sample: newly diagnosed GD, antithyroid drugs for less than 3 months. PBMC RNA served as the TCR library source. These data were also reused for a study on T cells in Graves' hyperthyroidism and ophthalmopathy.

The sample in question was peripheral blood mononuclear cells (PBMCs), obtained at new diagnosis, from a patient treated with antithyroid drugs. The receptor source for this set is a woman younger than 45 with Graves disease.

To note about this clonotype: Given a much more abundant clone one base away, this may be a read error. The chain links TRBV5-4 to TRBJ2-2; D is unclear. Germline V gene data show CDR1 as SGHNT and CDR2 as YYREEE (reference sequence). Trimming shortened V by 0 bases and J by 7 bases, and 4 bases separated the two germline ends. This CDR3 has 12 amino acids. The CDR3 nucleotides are TGTGCCAGCAGCTTGGTAGTCGGGGAGCTGTTTTTT. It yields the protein CASSLVVGELFF.

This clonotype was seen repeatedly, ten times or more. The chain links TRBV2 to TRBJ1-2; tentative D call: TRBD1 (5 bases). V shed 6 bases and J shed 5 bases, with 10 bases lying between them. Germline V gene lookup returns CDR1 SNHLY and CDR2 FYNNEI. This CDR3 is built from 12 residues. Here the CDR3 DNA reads TGTGCCAGCAGGGAGGGACCTTATGGCTACACCTTC. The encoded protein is CASREGPYGYTF.

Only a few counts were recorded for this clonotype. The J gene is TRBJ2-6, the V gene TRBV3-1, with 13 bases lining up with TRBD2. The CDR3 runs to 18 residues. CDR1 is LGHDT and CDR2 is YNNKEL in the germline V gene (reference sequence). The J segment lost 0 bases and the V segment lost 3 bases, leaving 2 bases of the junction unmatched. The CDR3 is CASSQGLAGFSGANVLTF. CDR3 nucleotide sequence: TGTGCCAGCAGCCAGGGACTAGCGGGATTCTCTGGGGCCAACGTCCTGACTTTC.

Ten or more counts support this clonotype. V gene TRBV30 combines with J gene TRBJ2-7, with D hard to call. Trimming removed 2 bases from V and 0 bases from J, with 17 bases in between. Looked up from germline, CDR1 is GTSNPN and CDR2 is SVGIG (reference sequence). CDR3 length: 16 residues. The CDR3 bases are TGTGCCTGGAGTTCGACCCCTCGCCCGAGCTCCTACGAGCAGTACTTC. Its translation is CAWSSTPRPSSYEQYF.

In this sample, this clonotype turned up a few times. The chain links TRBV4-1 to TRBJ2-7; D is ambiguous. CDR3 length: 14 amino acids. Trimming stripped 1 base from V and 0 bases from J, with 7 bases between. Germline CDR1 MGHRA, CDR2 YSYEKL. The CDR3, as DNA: TGCGCCAGCAGCCAAGTGAAGGGCTCCTACGAGCAGTACTTC. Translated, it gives CASSQVKGSYEQYF.

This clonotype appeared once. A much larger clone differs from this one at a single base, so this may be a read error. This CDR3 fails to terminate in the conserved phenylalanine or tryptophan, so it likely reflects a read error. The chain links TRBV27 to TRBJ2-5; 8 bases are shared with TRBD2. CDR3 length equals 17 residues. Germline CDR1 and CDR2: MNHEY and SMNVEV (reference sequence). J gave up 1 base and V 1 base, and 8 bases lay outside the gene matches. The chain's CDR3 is CASSLLGTRVGQETQYL. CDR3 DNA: TGTGCCAGCAGTTTATTGGGGACTAGAGTCGGCCAAGAGACCCAGTACCTC.

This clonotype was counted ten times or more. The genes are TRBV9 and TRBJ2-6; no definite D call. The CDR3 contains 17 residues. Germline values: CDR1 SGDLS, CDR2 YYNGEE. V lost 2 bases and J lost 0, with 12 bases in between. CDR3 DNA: TGTGCCAGCAGCGTGACTCCCCGCTACTCTGGGGCCAACGTCCTGACTTTC. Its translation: CASSVTPRYSGANVLTF.

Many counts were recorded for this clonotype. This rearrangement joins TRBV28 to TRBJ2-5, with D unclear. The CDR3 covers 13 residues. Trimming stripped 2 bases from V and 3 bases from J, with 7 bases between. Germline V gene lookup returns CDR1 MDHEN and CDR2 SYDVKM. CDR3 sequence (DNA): TGTGCCAGCAGTTTAGTGGCGAAAGAGACCCAGTACTTC. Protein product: CASSLVAKETQYF.

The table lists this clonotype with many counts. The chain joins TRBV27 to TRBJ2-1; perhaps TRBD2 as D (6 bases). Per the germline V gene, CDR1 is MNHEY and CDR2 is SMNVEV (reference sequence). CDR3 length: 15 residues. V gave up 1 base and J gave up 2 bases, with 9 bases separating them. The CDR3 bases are TGTGCCAGCAGTTTATGGAGGGACCCCTACAATGAGCAGTTCTTC. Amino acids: CASSLWRDPYNEQFF.

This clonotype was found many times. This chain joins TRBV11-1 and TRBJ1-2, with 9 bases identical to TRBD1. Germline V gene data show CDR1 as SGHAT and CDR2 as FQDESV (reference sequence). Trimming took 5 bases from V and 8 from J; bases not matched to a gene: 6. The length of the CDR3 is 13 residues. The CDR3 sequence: CASSRDRAGGYTF. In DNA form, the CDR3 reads TGTGCCAGCAGCCGGGACAGGGCTGGAGGCTACACCTTC.

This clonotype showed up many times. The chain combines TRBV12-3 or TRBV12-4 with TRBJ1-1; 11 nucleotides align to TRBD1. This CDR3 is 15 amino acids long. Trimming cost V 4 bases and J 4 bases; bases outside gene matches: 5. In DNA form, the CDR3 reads TGTGCCAGCAGTTCGTCCGGGACAGGGGGCACTGAAGCTTTCTTT. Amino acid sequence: CASSSSGTGGTEAFF.

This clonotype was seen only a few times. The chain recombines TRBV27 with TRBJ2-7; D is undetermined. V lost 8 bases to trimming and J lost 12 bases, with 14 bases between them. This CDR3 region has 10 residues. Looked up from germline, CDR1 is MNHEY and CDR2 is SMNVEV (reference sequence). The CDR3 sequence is CASGLRDWYF. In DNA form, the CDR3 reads TGTGCCAGCGGCCTAAGGGATTGGTACTTC.

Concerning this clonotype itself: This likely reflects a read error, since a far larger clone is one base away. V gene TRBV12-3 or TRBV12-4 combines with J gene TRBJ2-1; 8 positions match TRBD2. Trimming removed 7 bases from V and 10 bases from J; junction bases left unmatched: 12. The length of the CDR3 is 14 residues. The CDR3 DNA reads TGTGCCAGCACCTCCCCCGGACTAGCTGCCGAGCAGTTCTTC. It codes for CASTSPGLAAEQFF.

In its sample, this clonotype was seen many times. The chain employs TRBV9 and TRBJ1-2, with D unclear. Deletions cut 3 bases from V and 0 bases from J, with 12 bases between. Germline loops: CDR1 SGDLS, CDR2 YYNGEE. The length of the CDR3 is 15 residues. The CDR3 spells CASSDMAGANYGYTF. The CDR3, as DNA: TGTGCCAGCAGCGACATGGCAGGAGCTAACTATGGCTACACCTTC. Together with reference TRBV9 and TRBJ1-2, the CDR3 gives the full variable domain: DSGVTQTPKHLITATGQRVTLRCSPRSGDLSVYWYQQSLDQGLQFLIQYYNGEERAKGNILERFSAQQFPDLHSELNLSSLELGDSALYFCASSDMAGANYGYTFGSGTRLTVV.

CDR3 region: CASSLPTMLQETQYF. CDR3 sequence (DNA): TGTGCCAGCAGCTTACCGACTATGCTCCAAGAGACCCAGTACTTC. The chain uses TRBV3-1 and TRBJ2-5, with D possibly TRBD2 on 5 matching bases. The CDR3 sequence is 15 residues long. CDR1 is LGHDT, CDR2 YNNKEL, per germline (reference sequence). The germline V and J ends were trimmed by 5 bases and 1 base, with 14 bases remaining between them.

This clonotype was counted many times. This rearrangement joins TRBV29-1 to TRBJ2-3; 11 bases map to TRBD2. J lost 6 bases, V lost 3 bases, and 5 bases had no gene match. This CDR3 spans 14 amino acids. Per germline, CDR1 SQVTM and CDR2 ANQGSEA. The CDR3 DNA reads TGCAGCGTTGATGAACTAGCGGGAGTGGATACGCAGTATTTT. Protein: CSVDELAGVDTQYF.

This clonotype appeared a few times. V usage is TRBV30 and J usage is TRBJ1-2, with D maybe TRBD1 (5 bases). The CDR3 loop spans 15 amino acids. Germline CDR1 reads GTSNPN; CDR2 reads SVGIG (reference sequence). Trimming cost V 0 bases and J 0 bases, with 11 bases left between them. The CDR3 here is CAWSVQGAPNYGYTF. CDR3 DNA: TGTGCCTGGAGTGTACAAGGGGCGCCTAACTATGGCTACACCTTC.

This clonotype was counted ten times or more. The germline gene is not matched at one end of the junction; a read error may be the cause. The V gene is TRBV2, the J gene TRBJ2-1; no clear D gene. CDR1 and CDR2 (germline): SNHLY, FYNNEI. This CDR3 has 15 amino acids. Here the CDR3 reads CASSEGRATRDEQLF. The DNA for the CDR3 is TGTGCCAGCAGTGAAGGCCGGGCAACCAGAGATGAGCAGCTCTTC.

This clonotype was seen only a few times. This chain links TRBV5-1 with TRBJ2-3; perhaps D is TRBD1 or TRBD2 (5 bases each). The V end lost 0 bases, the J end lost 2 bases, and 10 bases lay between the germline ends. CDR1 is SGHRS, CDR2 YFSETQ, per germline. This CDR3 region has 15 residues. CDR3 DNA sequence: TGCGCCAGCAGCTTGGTCCTCGGGACCACAGATACGCAGTATTTT. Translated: CASSLVLGTTDTQYF.

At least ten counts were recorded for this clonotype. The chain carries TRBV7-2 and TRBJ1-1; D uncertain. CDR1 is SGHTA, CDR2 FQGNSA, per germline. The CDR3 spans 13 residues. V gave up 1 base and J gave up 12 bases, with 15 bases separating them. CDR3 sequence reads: CASSLVMGSSSFF. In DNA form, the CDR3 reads TGTGCCAGCAGCTTAGTCATGGGTTCGTCGTCTTTCTTT. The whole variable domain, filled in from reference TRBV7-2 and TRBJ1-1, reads GAGVSQSPSNKVTEKGKDVELRCDPISGHTALYWYRQSLGQGLEFLIYFQGNSAPDKSGLPSDRFSAERTGGSVSTLTIQRTQQEDSAVYLCASSLVMGSSSFFGQGTRLTVV.

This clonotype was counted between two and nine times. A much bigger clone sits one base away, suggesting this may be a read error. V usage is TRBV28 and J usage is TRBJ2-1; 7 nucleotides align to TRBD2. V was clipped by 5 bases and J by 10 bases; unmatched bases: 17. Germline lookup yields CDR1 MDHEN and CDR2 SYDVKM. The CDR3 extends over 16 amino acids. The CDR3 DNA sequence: TGTGCCAGCAGTCCCGCCCCCGGGACTATCTTCATGGAGCAGTTCTTC. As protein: CASSPAPGTIFMEQFF. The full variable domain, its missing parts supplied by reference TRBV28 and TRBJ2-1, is DVKVTQSSRYLVKRTGEKVFLECVQDMDHENMFWYRQDPGLGLRLIYFSYDVKMKEKGDIPEGYSVSREKKERFSLILESASTNQTSMYLCASSPAPGTIFMEQFFGPGTRLTVL.

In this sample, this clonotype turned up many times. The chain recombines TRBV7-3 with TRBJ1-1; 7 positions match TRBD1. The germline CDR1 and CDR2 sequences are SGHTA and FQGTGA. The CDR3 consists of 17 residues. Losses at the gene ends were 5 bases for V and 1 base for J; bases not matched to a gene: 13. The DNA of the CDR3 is TGTGCCAGCAGCCTGACAGGGCCTTTACTTGGGAACACTGAAGCTTTCTTT. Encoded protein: CASSLTGPLLGNTEAFF.

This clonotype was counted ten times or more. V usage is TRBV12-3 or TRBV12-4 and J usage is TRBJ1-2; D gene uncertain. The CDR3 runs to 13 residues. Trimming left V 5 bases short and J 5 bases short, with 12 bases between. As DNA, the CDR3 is TGTGCCAGCAGTCGCCCAGGAGGTTATGGCTACACCTTC. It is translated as CASSRPGGYGYTF.

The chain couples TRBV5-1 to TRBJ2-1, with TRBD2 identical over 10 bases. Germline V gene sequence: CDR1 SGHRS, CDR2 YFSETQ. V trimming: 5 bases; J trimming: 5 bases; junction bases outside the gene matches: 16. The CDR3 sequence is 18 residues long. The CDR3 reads CASRVPEPRLAGNNEQFF. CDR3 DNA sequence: TGCGCCAGCAGAGTACCCGAACCGAGACTAGCGGGTAACAATGAGCAGTTCTTC.

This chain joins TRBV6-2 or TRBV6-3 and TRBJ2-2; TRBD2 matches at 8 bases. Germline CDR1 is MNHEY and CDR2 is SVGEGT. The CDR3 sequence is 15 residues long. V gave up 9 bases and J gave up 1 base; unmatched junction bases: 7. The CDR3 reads CASSITSGNTGELFF. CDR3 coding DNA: TGTGCCAGTTCAATTACTAGCGGGAACACCGGGGAGCTGTTTTTT.

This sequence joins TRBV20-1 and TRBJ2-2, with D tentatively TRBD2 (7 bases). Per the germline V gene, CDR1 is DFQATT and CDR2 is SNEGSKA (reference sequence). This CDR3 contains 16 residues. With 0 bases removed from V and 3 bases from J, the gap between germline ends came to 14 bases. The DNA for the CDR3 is TGCAGTGCTAGAGATATGAGGGGGGGGGACACCGGGGAGCTGTTTTTT. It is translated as CSARDMRGGDTGELFF.

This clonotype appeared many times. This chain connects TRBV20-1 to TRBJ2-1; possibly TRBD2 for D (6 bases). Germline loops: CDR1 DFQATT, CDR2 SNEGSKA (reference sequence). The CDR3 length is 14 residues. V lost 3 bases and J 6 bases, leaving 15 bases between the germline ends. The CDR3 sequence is CSASRKAGINEQFF. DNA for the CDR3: TGCAGTGCTAGTCGGAAGGCGGGGATCAATGAGCAGTTCTTC.